This T cell receptor (beta chain) was retrieved from a study of OX40 agonist ivuxolimab in advanced cancers. Study overall: Ivuxolimab, an agonist antibody against OX40 (CD134), was given to patients. Previous treatment with anti-PD-1, anti-PD-L1 or anti-CTLA-4 therapy was allowed; roughly 40% had received some. Overall study findings and caveats: Some patients who did not respond also had low normalized T-cell clonal expansion. By week 6 at 0.1 to 3.0 mg/kg, blood CD4+ and CD8+ T cells had expanded clonally.

Trimming took off 1 base at V and 2 bases at J, with 9 bases between the two ends. Germline V gene data show CDR1 as SGHRS and CDR2 as YFSETQ. This CDR3 contains 15 residues. The protocol was immunoSEQ multiplex PCR, while the TCRdb copy is restricted to in-frame clones and leaves out a portion. This sample yields fewer than 55,000 clones, of which over 80% are seen a single time; about an eighth belongs to the top ten. The sample holds a few counts of this clone. Its antigen is as yet unknown. This receptor was obtained from an adult with an advanced solid tumor such as melanoma, head and neck, liver or kidney cancer. Source: CD4+ or CD8+ T cells sorted from blood, taken in a trial of the OX40 agonist ivuxolimab. The chain is built from TRBV5-1 and TRBJ2-2; the D gene is possibly TRBD1 (5 bases). The CDR3 bases are TGCGCCAGCAGCTTGTTGCAGGGTAACACCGGGGAGCTGTTTTTT. It is translated as CASSLLQGNTGELFF.